The clone carrying this T cell receptor (beta chain) was observed many times. The antigen is not known. Germline CDR1 reads LGHNA; CDR2 reads YSLEER. The CDR3 has 14 residues. Trimming removed 1 base at V and 7 bases at J, with 13 bases between. TCR beta CDR3 regions were amplified from RNA transcripts. Following a first-round RT-PCR that used HTBI primers, a second-round multiplex PCR was carried out. TCRdb reprocessed the multiplex PCR reads with MiXCR, giving one entry per CDR3 protein. Counted here are over 650,000 distinct CDR3 sequences, over 40% occurring once; the ten biggest clones make up over 2.5%. This specimen comes from a study of Graves' ophthalmopathy and Graves' hyperthyroidism. Broader study findings: A model built from 13 signatures distinguished ophthalmopathy from stable hyperthyroidism with around 91% sensitivity and 81.08% specificity.

The source is an adult man with Graves' ophthalmopathy. Sequencing was carried out using peripheral blood. This chain connects TRBV4-3 to TRBJ1-2; tentative D call: TRBD1 (5 bases). In DNA form, the CDR3 reads TGCGCCAGCAGCCAAGTGGCAGGGTCTGGTGGCTACACCTTC. Its protein is CASSQVAGSGGYTF.